Listed below are T cell receptor beta chains from one sample, sequenced in a study of T cell responses to AZD1222 COVID-19 vaccine. TCRdb's table, derived via immunoSEQ multiplex PCR, lists solely in-frame clones and lacks some. In the table there are over 100,000 clones, about nine tenths of which are singletons. Sequenced here: peripheral blood, sampled on day 0 of AZD1222 vaccination. These TCRs come from an adult in good health. The CDR3 runs from the conserved cysteine through the conserved F or W. The D gene is left open where the match is weak. Not every row has a clone size; where given, it reads once, few, many or a size class.

D	V	length	J	size	DNA	CDR3
.	TRBV5-5	14	TRBJ1-1	.	TGTGCCAGCAGCCTGTCGTACGGGGACACTGAAGCTTTCTTT	CASSLSYGDTEAFF
TRBD1	TRBV18	15	TRBJ1-6	few	TGTGCCAGCTCTCCTACAGGGGGCAGTAATTCACCCCTCCACTTT	CASSPTGGSNSPLHF
.	TRBV6-5	14	TRBJ1-5	.	TGTGCCAGCAGCAGACTAGACAGTTATCAGCCCCAGCATTTT	CASSRLDSYQPQHF
.	TRBV3-1/TRBV3-2	16	TRBJ2-5	.	TGTGCCAGCAGCCAGGCAGGGTCGGGCACCCAAGAGACCCAGTACTTC	CASSQAGSGTQETQYF
.	TRBV28	14	TRBJ2-7	.	TGTGCCAGCAGCCAGGCAGGGCATAACCACGAGCAGTACTTC	CASSQAGHNHEQYF
.	TRBV27	13	TRBJ2-3	.	TGTGCCAGCAGTTTATGGAGCACAGATACGCAGTATTTT	CASSLWSTDTQYF
TRBD1	TRBV5-1	17	TRBJ1-2	.	TGCGCCAGCAGCCCCAACAGGGGAAGTGCGTCCGAGGTGGGCTACACCTTC	CASSPNRGSASEVGYTF
TRBD2	TRBV5-1	17	TRBJ2-3	.	TGCGCCAGCAGCTTGGGGCCGACTAGCGGGGGCACAGATACGCAGTATTTT	CASSLGPTSGGTDTQYF
.	TRBV7-9	13	TRBJ1-1	.	TGTGCCAGCAGCTTAGTGGGGGACACTGAAGCTTTCTTT	CASSLVGDTEAFF
.	TRBV12-3/TRBV12-4	13	TRBJ1-1	.	TGTGCCAGCAGTTATAGGCCGAACACTGAAGCTTTCTTT	CASSYRPNTEAFF
.	TRBV18	15	TRBJ1-5	once	TGTGCCAGCTCACCCACACTATCTGTAGACAGCAGCCAGCATTTT	CASSPTLSVDSSQHF
TRBD1	TRBV28	14	TRBJ1-2	.	TGTGCCAGCAGTTCTGGGACAGGGGGCCATGGCTACACCTTC	CASSSGTGGHGYTF
.	TRBV7-9	13	TRBJ2-7	.	TGTGCCAGCAGCTTGGATGGGACGGACGAGCAGTACTTC	CASSLDGTDEQYF
TRBD2	TRBV19	15	TRBJ2-3	.	TGTGCCAGTAGTATCCCCCGGGGGGGCACAGATACGCAGTATTTT	CASSIPRGGTDTQYF
TRBD1	TRBV6-2/TRBV6-3	13	TRBJ1-1	.	TGTGCCAGCAGCTGGGACAGGGTGACTGAAGCTTTCTTT	CASSWDRVTEAFF
.	TRBV28	16	TRBJ2-3	.	TGTGCCAGCAGTCTACAGGGACCCCAAAGCACAGATACGCAGTATTTT	CASSLQGPQSTDTQYF
.	TRBV5-1	14	TRBJ2-1	.	TGCGCCAGCAGCTTGGAGGACCAATACAATGAGCAGTTCTTC	CASSLEDQYNEQFF
.	TRBV6-2/TRBV6-3	15	TRBJ2-3	few	TGTGCCAGCACCCCCGGGGGGCTAGGCCAAGATACGCAGTATTTT	CASTPGGLGQDTQYF
.	TRBV19	11	TRBJ1-3	.	TGTGCCAGCTACTCTGGAAACACCATATATTTT	CASYSGNTIYF
.	TRBV9	18	TRBJ1-2	.	TGTGCCAGCAGCGTAGGGGGAGGAGGGGACATCTTTACCTATGGCTACACCTTC	CASSVGGGGDIFTYGYTF
.	TRBV6-2/TRBV6-3	15	TRBJ2-7	.	TGTGCCAGCAGTTCGTTCAGGGACACCCTCTACGAGCAGTACTTC	CASSSFRDTLYEQYF
TRBD1	TRBV4-2	16	TRBJ1-2	.	TGTGCCAGCAGCCAAGAACCGGGACAGGGGGGCTATGGCTACACCTTC	CASSQEPGQGGYGYTF
TRBD2	TRBV5-1	16	TRBJ2-7	.	TGCGCCAGCAGCTTGGGGGCGGGGGAGCCACCGTACGAGCAGTACTTC	CASSLGAGEPPYEQYF
TRBD1	TRBV4-3	15	TRBJ2-7	.	TGCGCCAGCAGCCAACACTCCGGGACAGGCTACGAGCAGTACTTC	CASSQHSGTGYEQYF
TRBD1	TRBV7-2	14	TRBJ1-5	.	TGTGCCAGCAGCCTGACAGGGGGCGACCAGCCCCAGCATTTT	CASSLTGGDQPQHF
.	TRBV3-1/TRBV3-2	15	TRBJ2-6	.	TGTGCCAGCAGCCGGGCAGGGTTTGGGGCCAACGTCCTGACTTTC	CASSRAGFGANVLTF
.	TRBV24-1	11	TRBJ2-5	.	TGTGCCACCAGTGAACTAGAGACCCAGTACTTC	CATSELETQYF
.	TRBV28	12	TRBJ1-6	.	TGTGCCAGCAGTTTATCTAATTCACCCCTCCACTTT	CASSLSNSPLHF
.	TRBV6-2/TRBV6-3	13	TRBJ1-1	.	TGTGCCAGCAGTTATACCCAGAACACTGAAGCTTTCTTT	CASSYTQNTEAFF
TRBD1	TRBV4-3	18	TRBJ1-4	.	TGCGCCAGCAGCCAAGGCCCAGGGGGTCTAGGGGAAAATGAAAAACTGTTTTTT	CASSQGPGGLGENEKLFF
.	TRBV11-2	15	TRBJ1-6	.	TGTGCCAGCAGCGGCCCTAAGTGGAGTAATTCACCCCTCCACTTT	CASSGPKWSNSPLHF
TRBD1	TRBV18	15	TRBJ1-4	.	TGTGCCAGCTCACCAGGGGGACAGGGGATTGAAAAACTGTTTTTT	CASSPGGQGIEKLFF
.	TRBV18	14	TRBJ2-7	.	TGTGCCAGCTCACCGGGTGGCACAACCTACGAGCAGTACTTC	CASSPGGTTYEQYF